The clone carrying this T cell receptor beta chain was counted many times. Its antigen is not known. RNA transcripts provided the source from which TCR beta CDR3 regions were amplified. The TCR CDR3 was amplified in a first-round RT-PCR using the HTBI primer set. One entry per CDR3 protein results from TCRdb running MiXCR on the multiplex PCR reads. The table records more than 600,000 distinct CDR3 sequences, approximately 16% of them present only once. This sample is drawn from a study of T cells in Graves' hyperthyroidism and ophthalmopathy. Regarding the study as a whole: Prediction of ophthalmopathy progression came a median 6.5 months pre-onset.

Stable Graves' hyperthyroidism denoted no ophthalmopathy progression over 18 months. Material: blood. The TCR was taken from a man between 18 and 29 years old with Graves' hyperthyroidism.

The CDR3 spells CASSQDSLGASLGDTQYF. In DNA, the CDR3 is TGTGCCAGCAGCCAAGATTCACTGGGCGCGTCCCTCGGAGATACGCAGTATTTT. The chain recombines TRBV4-2 with TRBJ2-3; D unresolved. The CDR3 is 18 amino acids. V was shortened by 0 bases and J by 5 bases, with 21 bases between the two germline ends. Germline V lookup: CDR1 LGHNA, CDR2 YNFKEQ.